These 30 T cell receptor beta chains came from one sample sequenced in a study of beta chain features in type 1 diabetes. Study results and caveats: Significant though moderate, a shortening of TCRB CDR3s appeared in all four CD4+ subsets of Type 1 diabetes patients.

Their antigens are not known. As every portion of the isolated RNA was reverse transcribed, the sequencing read expressed TCRB transcripts. Profiled with immunoSEQ multiplex PCR; TCRdb holds only in-frame clones, not every one. The sample includes 350,000 to 450,000 clones, 10% to 15% of them seen just once. The sample taken for sequencing was naive CD4+ T cells from blood. These receptor sequences come from a woman between 18 and 29 years old with type 1 diabetes.

The V gene is TRBV30, the J gene TRBJ1-5; 7 nucleotides align to TRBD1. The junction had 3 bases not matched to a gene; V was cut back by 3 bases and J by 4 bases. Germline V gene sequence: CDR1 GTSNPN, CDR2 SVGIG (reference sequence). The CDR3 extends over 13 amino acids. CDR3 loop: CAWRGQANQPQHF. The CDR3 DNA reads as TGTGCCTGGAGAGGACAGGCAAATCAGCCCCAGCATTTT.

This sequence joins TRBV6-6 and TRBJ2-1, with D possibly matching TRBD1 (5 bases). Trimming removed 7 bases at V and 2 bases at J, with 12 bases between. Looked up from germline, CDR1 is MNHNY and CDR2 is SVGAGI (reference sequence). CDR3 length equals 14 residues. The DNA for the CDR3 is TGTGCCAGCACTTCGCGACAGCCCTACAATGAGCAGTTCTTC. Encoded protein: CASTSRQPYNEQFF.

This CDR3 reads CASSYPDRGETQYF. CDR3 DNA sequence: TGTGCCAGCAGCTACCCGGATAGGGGGGAGACCCAGTACTTC. The rearrangement uses TRBV7-2 and TRBJ2-5; tentatively, D is TRBD1 (6 bases). The CDR3 is 14 residues long. Germline CDR1 SGHTA, CDR2 FQGNSA. Trimming shortened V by 4 bases and J by 5 bases, and 14 bases separated the two germline ends.

The rearrangement links TRBV25-1 to TRBJ1-1; 7 nucleotides match TRBD1. Germline CDR1 reads MGHDK; CDR2 reads SYGVNS. CDR3 length equals 13 residues. Trimming took 4 bases from V and 5 from J; bases not matched to a gene: 4. The CDR3 coding sequence is TGTGCCAGCAGTGGAGGGGGCCGAACTGAAGCTTTCTTT. Its protein product is CASSGGGRTEAFF.

The DNA for the CDR3 is TGTGCCATGTCTCCGACTAGCGGGAGTGGAGAGACCCAGTACTTC. Translated, it gives CAMSPTSGSGETQYF. The V call is TRBV10-3, the J call TRBJ2-5; 12 positions agree with TRBD2. Trimming took 9 bases from V and 4 from J; bases not matched to a gene: 9. Germline CDR1 reads ENHRY; CDR2 reads SYGVKD. This CDR3 has 15 residues.

The chain combines TRBV12-5 with TRBJ1-6; D unresolved. CDR1 and CDR2 (germline): LGHNT, FRNRAP. V was cut by 0 bases and J by 1 base, with 10 bases left in between. The CDR3 runs to 17 residues. CDR3 DNA: TGTGCTAGTGGTTTGGTACTCGGTGATTCCTATAATTCACCCCTCCACTTT. It is translated as CASGLVLGDSYNSPLHF.

This clone has just a few counts. The rearrangement joins TRBV30 to TRBJ1-1; 7 bases are a match to TRBD1. This CDR3 is built from 14 residues. The trim removed 8 bases at V and 1 base at J, leaving 10 bases unmatched. Looked up from germline, CDR1 is GTSNPN and CDR2 is SVGIG (reference sequence). The CDR3 bases are TGTGCCGGACGAGCCGGGGACAGGAACACTGAAGCTTTCTTT. It encodes CAGRAGDRNTEAFF.

This clone was seen a handful of times. J is TRBJ2-3 and V is TRBV7-9; TRBD2 is a possible D gene (6 bases). The CDR3 has 15 amino acids. The V gene's germline CDR1 is SEHNR and CDR2 FQNEAQ (reference sequence). V was trimmed by 5 bases and J by 2 bases, leaving 14 bases between them. The CDR3 region has the DNA TGTGCCAGCAGCCGGGCGGGGACTCCCACAGATACGCAGTATTTT. Its translation is CASSRAGTPTDTQYF.

There are a few counts of this clone. CDR3 in amino acids: CRLTSGETQYF. DNA of the CDR3: TGCAGGCTAACTAGCGGGGAGACCCAGTACTTC. The rearrangement links TRBV20-1 to TRBJ2-5; 9 bases match TRBD2. Per the germline V gene, CDR1 is DFQATT and CDR2 is SNEGSKA (reference sequence). The CDR3 loop spans 11 amino acids.

The chain uses TRBV7-6 and TRBJ1-3; D is unclear. V was pared by 1 base and J by 0 bases, with 7 bases between. Germline V gene data show CDR1 as SGHVS and CDR2 as FNYEAQ. The length of the CDR3 is 15 residues. The CDR3 loop is CASSLVESSGNTIYF. The CDR3 nucleotides read TGTGCCAGCAGCTTAGTCGAGAGCTCTGGAAACACCATATATTTT. Variable domain in full (rest from reference TRBV7-6 and TRBJ1-3): GAGVSQSPRYKVTKRGQDVALRCDPISGHVSLYWYRQALGQGPEFLTYFNYEAQQDKSGLPNDRFSAERPEGSISTLTIQRTEQRDSAMYRCASSLVESSGNTIYFGEGSWLTVV.

This rearrangement joins TRBV7-2 to TRBJ1-5, with 8 bases aligning to TRBD1. CDR3 size: 13 residues. Germline CDR1 SGHTA, CDR2 FQGNSA. The ends lost 5 bases at V and 5 bases at J; junction bases unmatched: 2. CDR3 loop: CASSIQGDQPQHF. The CDR3 DNA sequence: TGTGCCAGCAGCATACAGGGGGATCAGCCCCAGCATTTT.

The chain recombines TRBV7-2 with TRBJ2-7; D unresolved. The CDR3 extends over 14 amino acids. Germline assignment: CDR1 SGHTA and CDR2 FQGNSA. Trimming removed 1 base from V and 5 bases from J, with 12 bases in between. The CDR3 is CASSLGGYRDEQYF. The CDR3 region has the DNA TGTGCCAGCAGCTTAGGTGGCTACCGGGACGAGCAGTACTTC.

In this sample, this clone turned up a few times. The chain couples TRBV28 to TRBJ2-7; possibly TRBD2 for D (6 bases). The CDR3 totals 19 residues. Germline assignment: CDR1 MDHEN and CDR2 SYDVKM. Trimming removed 3 bases from V and 0 bases from J, with 24 bases in between. Here the CDR3 DNA reads TGTGCCAGCAGTTTCGAAAACTCTTTAGCGGCTGCCAGCTCCTACGAGCAGTACTTC. Translating it yields CASSFENSLAAASSYEQYF.

The rearrangement links TRBV11-2 to TRBJ2-7; no definite D call. The germline CDR1 and CDR2 sequences are SGHAT and FQNNGV. The CDR3 contains 15 residues. Trimming stripped 3 bases from V and 0 bases from J, with 12 bases between. The CDR3 nucleotides read TGTGCCAGCAGCTTTCGATTTTCTAGCTCCTACGAGCAGTACTTC. Encoded protein: CASSFRFSSSYEQYF.

V and J are TRBV7-9 and TRBJ1-4, with D possibly matching TRBD1 (5 bases). Germline V lookup: CDR1 SEHNR, CDR2 FQNEAQ (reference sequence). With 9 bases removed from V and 11 bases from J, the gap between germline ends came to 19 bases. This CDR3 has 13 residues. CDR3: CASMGQRGEKLFF. DNA for the CDR3: TGTGCCAGTATGGGCCAGCGGGGGGAGAAACTGTTTTTT.

J is TRBJ2-5 and V is TRBV9, with D possibly matching TRBD2 (7 bases). Trimming shortened V by 0 bases and J by 10 bases, and 16 bases separated the two germline ends. CDR1 is SGDLS, CDR2 YYNGEE, per germline. The CDR3 spans 14 residues. This chain's CDR3 is CASSVGKGGIGQYF. CDR3 sequence (DNA): TGTGCCAGCAGCGTAGGGAAGGGGGGGATTGGCCAGTACTTC.

This clone has a handful of counts. The chain is built from TRBV11-1 and TRBJ2-1; 11 nucleotides line up with TRBD2. Per germline, CDR1 SGHAT and CDR2 FQDESV (reference sequence). V lost 5 bases, J lost 12 bases, and 12 bases stayed unmatched. This CDR3 spans 15 amino acids. CDR3 in amino acids: CASSVGETSGRMQFF. The CDR3, as DNA: TGTGCCAGCAGCGTAGGGGAAACTAGCGGGAGAATGCAGTTCTTC. Complete variable domain (other parts from reference TRBV11-1 and TRBJ2-1): EAEVAQSPRYKITEKSQAVAFWCDPISGHATLYWYRQILGQGPELLVQFQDESVVDDSQLPKDRFSAERLKGVDSTLKIQPAELGDSAMYLCASSVGETSGRMQFFGPGTRLTVL.

The V gene is TRBV9, the J gene TRBJ1-3, with TRBD1 matching 7 bases. The V gene end was trimmed by 4 bases and the J gene end by 8 bases; junction bases not matched to a gene: 9. From germline, CDR1 is SGDLS and CDR2 YYNGEE. The CDR3 runs 14 residues. Written as DNA, the CDR3 is TGTGCCAGCAGCTACGGGGACAGCGGGTACACCATATATTTT. Translating gives CASSYGDSGYTIYF.

In the case of this clone: Within the sample, other DNA sequences also encode this same CDR3. The chain carries TRBV20-1 and TRBJ2-5; no reliable D call. Germline assignment: CDR1 DFQATT and CDR2 SNEGSKA (reference sequence). V was pared by 4 bases and J by 5 bases, with 8 bases between. This CDR3 comprises 11 residues. The CDR3 DNA is TGCAGTGCTACCTTCGGGGAGACCCAGTACTTC. Translated, it gives CSATFGETQYF.

In this sample, this clone turned up a few times. Other DNA sequences in this sample translate to the same CDR3. The V gene is TRBV28, the J gene TRBJ2-7, with D hard to call. The length of the CDR3 is 12 residues. Looked up from germline, CDR1 is MDHEN and CDR2 is SYDVKM. V was cut by 5 bases and J by 3 bases, with 8 bases left in between. The CDR3 region is CASSLLGYEQYF. For the CDR3, the DNA is TGTGCCAGCAGTCTTCTAGGCTACGAGCAGTACTTC. Full variable domain (rest looked up from reference TRBV28 and TRBJ2-7): DVKVTQSSRYLVKRTGEKVFLECVQDMDHENMFWYRQDPGLGLRLIYFSYDVKMKEKGDIPEGYSVSREKKERFSLILESASTNQTSMYLCASSLLGYEQYFGPGTRLTVT.

This clone was detected a few times. The rearrangement uses TRBV2 and TRBJ2-7; tentatively, D is TRBD1 (5 bases). CDR3 length equals 14 residues. Germline V gives CDR1 SNHLY, CDR2 FYNNEI. V was pared by 5 bases and J by 6 bases, with 17 bases between. CDR3 loop: CASSRDVGVAEQYF. The CDR3 coding sequence is TGTGCCAGCAGTCGCGACGTAGGGGTGGCCGAGCAGTACTTC.

There are a few counts of this clone. This sample also contains other DNA sequences that code for the same CDR3. The chain carries TRBV4-3 and TRBJ2-1, with TRBD2 identical over 7 bases. The CDR3 runs to 15 residues. Germline V gives CDR1 LGHNA, CDR2 YSLEER. V was pared by 1 base and J by 1 base, with 1 base of the junction left unmatched. In DNA, the CDR3 is TGCGCCAGCAGCCAAGTGGGGGGGTCCTACAATGAGCAGTTCTTC. Residues: CASSQVGGSYNEQFF.

V gene TRBV7-9 combines with J gene TRBJ1-2; weak D call: TRBD1 (5 bases). V lost 5 bases and J 1 base, leaving 11 bases between the germline ends. Germline lookup yields CDR1 SEHNR and CDR2 FQNEAQ (reference sequence). CDR3 length equals 14 residues. The DNA of the CDR3 is TGTGCCAGCAGCCCCATGGGGCTTAACTATGGCTACACCTTC. Its translation: CASSPMGLNYGYTF.

This clone has more than one count but fewer than ten. The chain uses TRBV18 and TRBJ2-3; TRBD1 matches 8 bases. With 6 bases clipped from V and 5 bases from J, the junction kept 10 bases outside the gene matches. CDR3 length: 15 residues. Looked up from germline, CDR1 is KGHSH and CDR2 is LQKENI. Here the CDR3 DNA reads TGTGCCAGCTCGCCGGGACAGGAGCCCGGAGATACGCAGTATTTT. Translating it yields CASSPGQEPGDTQYF.

The CDR3 nucleotides read TGTGCCTGTGGGGAAGGACTAGCGGATCAAGAGACCCAGTACTTC. Amino acid sequence: CACGEGLADQETQYF. The chain recombines TRBV30 with TRBJ2-5; 10 bases line up with TRBD2. This CDR3 has 15 amino acids. CDR1 GTSNPN and CDR2 SVGIG come from the germline V gene (reference sequence). V shed 6 bases and J 2 bases; nucleotides not matched to a gene: 9.

There are a few counts of this clone. The CDR3 nucleotides read TGTGCCAGCAGTGAATTCCAGCGGGGGAACACAGATACGCAGTATTTT. Protein: CASSEFQRGNTDTQYF. The V gene is TRBV6-1, the J gene TRBJ2-3; 8 nucleotides line up with TRBD2. This CDR3 has 16 amino acids. Germline V gene sequence: CDR1 MNHNS, CDR2 SASEGT. Losses at the gene ends were 2 bases for V and 2 bases for J; bases not matched to a gene: 6.

This clone was observed a few times. The DNA of the CDR3 is TGTGCCAGCAGTCAACGGACTGACGGATCCTACGAGCAGTACTTC. Protein: CASSQRTDGSYEQYF. V is TRBV2 and J is TRBJ2-7; TRBD2 is a possible D gene (5 bases). The CDR3 loop spans 15 amino acids. Trimming removed 5 bases at V and 1 base at J, with 15 bases between. In germline, CDR1 is SNHLY, CDR2 FYNNEI.

This clone came up a few times. The genes are TRBV5-1 and TRBJ2-6; D perhaps matches TRBD2 (5 bases). CDR3 length: 18 amino acids. The V end lost 2 bases, the J end lost 3 bases, and 18 bases lay between the germline ends. Germline V CDR1 and CDR2: SGHRS, YFSETQ. CDR3 in DNA: TGCGCCAGCAGCTTCTTAGGGAGTGGGCCCGGTGGGGCCAACGTCCTGACTTTC. It translates to CASSFLGSGPGGANVLTF.

There are a few counts of this clone. This rearrangement joins TRBV11-3 to TRBJ2-2, with 9 bases fitting TRBD2. Unmatched junction bases numbered 5, after V lost 5 bases and J lost 4 bases. The germline V gene encodes CDR1 SGHNT and CDR2 YENEEA. The CDR3 runs 15 residues. CDR3 nucleotides: TGTGCCAGCAGCGGGCTAGCGGGATTCACCGGGGAGCTGTTTTTT. Its protein product is CASSGLAGFTGELFF.

The chain links TRBV28 to TRBJ2-7; 8 bases fit TRBD1. Per the germline V gene, CDR1 is MDHEN and CDR2 is SYDVKM. The J segment lost 3 bases and the V segment lost 6 bases, leaving 10 bases of the junction unmatched. The CDR3 is 15 residues long. CDR3 region: CASRTGQGLGYEQYF. As DNA, the CDR3 is TGTGCCAGCAGGACCGGACAGGGTCTCGGCTACGAGCAGTACTTC. Filled out from reference TRBV28 and TRBJ2-7, the complete variable domain reads DVKVTQSSRYLVKRTGEKVFLECVQDMDHENMFWYRQDPGLGLRLIYFSYDVKMKEKGDIPEGYSVSREKKERFSLILESASTNQTSMYLCASRTGQGLGYEQYFGPGTRLTVT.